The 10 T cell receptor beta chains in this list originate from one sample, sequenced in a study of blood T cell repertoires in COVID-19 (dated by TCRdb to the early 2020s). Receptor libraries were prepared by the immunoSEQ multiplex PCR assay. This immuneACCESS table, as held by TCRdb, lists in-frame sequences with V and J called but not all clones. Of the missing ones, under half trace to an unresolved V gene in checked studies; the others have no known cause. The sample contains around 200,000 clones, 80% to 90% of them found a single time. The ten largest clones take up around 4.5% of the sample. Material for sequencing was peripheral blood. The receptors originated from a man aged 45 to 65 with acute or convalescent COVID-19.

The rearrangement links TRBV5-6 to TRBJ1-6; possible D gene TRBD1, 5 bases. Trimming shortened V by 4 bases and J by 9 bases, and 26 bases separated the two germline ends. The length of the CDR3 is 18 residues. In germline, CDR1 is SGHDT, CDR2 YYEEEE. The CDR3 protein is CASSDRRRPQGRGSPLHF. The CDR3 DNA reads as TGTGCCAGCAGCGACCGGAGAAGACCGCAGGGTAGGGGTTCACCCCTCCACTTT.

The CDR3 DNA is TGTGCCAGCAGCTTAGGCAGGGACTATGGCTACACCTTC. Translating it yields CASSLGRDYGYTF. The chain combines TRBV11-2 with TRBJ1-2; D perhaps matches TRBD1 (5 bases). The CDR3 runs 13 residues. CDR1 and CDR2 from the germline V gene are SGHAT and FQNNGV. Trimming took off 1 base at V and 3 bases at J, with 6 bases between the two ends.

The chain combines TRBV28 with TRBJ1-5; 7 nucleotides match TRBD1. V dropped 6 bases and J dropped 4; count of bases not matched to a gene: 6. Germline CDR1 reads MDHEN; CDR2 reads SYDVKM. The CDR3 spans 14 residues. In nucleotides, the CDR3 is TGTGCCAGCAGGAAGGGGGCAGGGAATCAGCCCCAGCATTTT. It codes for CASRKGAGNQPQHF. The whole variable domain, filled in from reference TRBV28 and TRBJ1-5, reads DVKVTQSSRYLVKRTGEKVFLECVQDMDHENMFWYRQDPGLGLRLIYFSYDVKMKEKGDIPEGYSVSREKKERFSLILESASTNQTSMYLCASRKGAGNQPQHFGDGTRLSIL.

The CDR3 nucleotides read TGTGCCAGCAGCCCGTCAGGTTCTAACTATGGCTACACCTTC. This translates into CASSPSGSNYGYTF. The chain recombines TRBV7-8 with TRBJ1-2; D gene uncertain. The germline V gene encodes CDR1 SGHVS and CDR2 FQNEAQ. CDR3 length: 14 residues. Trimming removed 5 bases from V and 0 bases from J, with 10 bases in between. The full variable domain, in which reference TRBV7-8 and TRBJ1-2 provide the parts outside the CDR3, is GAGVSQSPRYKVAKRGQDVALRCDPISGHVSLFWYQQALGQGPEFLTYFQNEAQLDKSGLPSDRFFAERPEGSVSTLKIQRTQQEDSAVYLCASSPSGSNYGYTFGSGTRLTVV.

This chain links TRBV5-1 with TRBJ2-1, with 11 positions matching TRBD1. The germline V gene encodes CDR1 SGHRS and CDR2 YFSETQ. Losses at the gene ends were 3 bases for V and 8 bases for J; bases not matched to a gene: 7. CDR3 size: 15 residues. DNA for the CDR3: TGCGCCAGCAGCTCGGGACAGGGGGAGTGGGATGAGCAGTTCTTC. Protein sequence: CASSSGQGEWDEQFF.

This clone was observed once. The V and J genes are TRBV11-2 and TRBJ1-6; D unclear. The CDR3 is 17 amino acids. V gave up 1 base and J gave up 0 bases, with 10 bases separating them. CDR1 SGHAT and CDR2 FQNNGV come from the germline V gene. The CDR3 bases are TGTGCCAGCAGCTTAGGATTCGACTACTCCTATAATTCACCCCTCCACTTT. This translates into CASSLGFDYSYNSPLHF.

A note on this clone: This specimen includes other DNA sequences encoding the same CDR3. The chain carries TRBV5-4 and TRBJ2-3; D not certain. With 4 bases removed from V and 0 bases from J, the gap between germline ends came to 3 bases. This CDR3 contains 12 residues. Germline V lookup: CDR1 SGHNT, CDR2 YYREEE (reference sequence). The CDR3 sequence: CASSSSTDTQYF. CDR3 coding DNA: TGTGCCAGCAGCAGCAGCACAGATACGCAGTATTTT.

This rearrangement joins TRBV9 to TRBJ2-7; 12 positions match TRBD2. Germline V lookup: CDR1 SGDLS, CDR2 YYNGEE. CDR3 length: 14 residues. V trimming: 3 bases; J trimming: 4 bases; junction bases outside the gene matches: 2. CDR3 nucleotide sequence: TGTGCCAGCAGCGAGACTAGCGGGGGTTACGAGCAGTACTTC. As protein: CASSETSGGYEQYF. The whole variable domain, remainder taken from reference TRBV9 and TRBJ2-7, is DSGVTQTPKHLITATGQRVTLRCSPRSGDLSVYWYQQSLDQGLQFLIQYYNGEERAKGNILERFSAQQFPDLHSELNLSSLELGDSALYFCASSETSGGYEQYFGPGTRLTVT.

This clone has only one observation. This chain links TRBV27 with TRBJ1-2; TRBD1 agrees at 7 bases. CDR3 length equals 17 residues. Trimming at V came to 2 bases and at J to 5 bases, leaving 14 bases not matched to a gene. CDR1 and CDR2 (germline): MNHEY, SMNVEV (reference sequence). The CDR3 protein is CASSLTGQKLYVYGYTF. CDR3 nucleotides: TGTGCCAGCAGTTTAACGGGACAGAAACTTTACGTTTATGGCTACACCTTC.

V gene TRBV3-1 (or the pseudogene TRBV3-2) combines with J gene TRBJ1-1; a possible D gene is TRBD1 (6 bases). Trimming removed 4 bases at V and 1 base at J, with 10 bases between. There are 14 residues in the CDR3. Germline V lookup: CDR1 LGHDT, CDR2 YNNKEL (reference sequence). The CDR3 reads CASSLGQPNTEAFF. CDR3 nucleotide sequence: TGTGCCAGCAGCCTAGGACAGCCGAACACTGAAGCTTTCTTT.